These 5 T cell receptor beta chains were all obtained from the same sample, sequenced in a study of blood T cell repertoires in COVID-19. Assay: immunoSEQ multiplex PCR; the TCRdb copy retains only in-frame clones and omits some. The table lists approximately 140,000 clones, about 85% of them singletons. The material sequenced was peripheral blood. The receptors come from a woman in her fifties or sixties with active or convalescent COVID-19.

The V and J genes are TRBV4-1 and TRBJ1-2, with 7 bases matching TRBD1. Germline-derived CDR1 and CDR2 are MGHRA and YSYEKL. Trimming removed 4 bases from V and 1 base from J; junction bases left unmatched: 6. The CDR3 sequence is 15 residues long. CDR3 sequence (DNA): TGCGCCAGCAGCCCAAAGGGGGCCGGTAACTATGGCTACACCTTC. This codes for CASSPKGAGNYGYTF.

Here the CDR3 DNA reads TGTGCCAGCAGTGATGGGCGGGGGCCCACAGATACGCAGTATTTT. The encoded protein is CASSDGRGPTDTQYF. The chain couples TRBV6-1 to TRBJ2-3, with D maybe TRBD2 (7 bases). Trimming cost V 3 bases and J 2 bases, with 12 bases left between them. The germline V gene encodes CDR1 MNHNS and CDR2 SASEGT. The length of the CDR3 is 15 residues.

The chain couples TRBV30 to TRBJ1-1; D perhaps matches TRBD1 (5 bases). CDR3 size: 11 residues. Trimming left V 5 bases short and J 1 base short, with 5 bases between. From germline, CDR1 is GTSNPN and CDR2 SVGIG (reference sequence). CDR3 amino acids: CAWGQNTEAFF. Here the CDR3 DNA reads TGTGCCTGGGGACAGAACACTGAAGCTTTCTTT.

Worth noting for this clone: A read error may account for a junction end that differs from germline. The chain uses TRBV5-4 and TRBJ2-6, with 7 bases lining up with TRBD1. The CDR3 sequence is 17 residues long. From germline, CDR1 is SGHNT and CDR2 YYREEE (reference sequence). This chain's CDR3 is CAGRDRDSYSGANVLTF. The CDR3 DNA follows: TGTGCCGGCAGGGACCGGGACAGTTACTCTGGGGCCAACGTCCTGACTTTC.

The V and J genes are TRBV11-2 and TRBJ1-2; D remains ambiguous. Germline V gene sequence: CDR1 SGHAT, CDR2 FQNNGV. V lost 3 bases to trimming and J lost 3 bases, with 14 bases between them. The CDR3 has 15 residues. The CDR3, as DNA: TGTGCCAGCAGCTTTAGCAGCGGAGCGGACTATGGCTACACCTTC. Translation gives CASSFSSGADYGYTF.